A selection of T cell receptor beta chains follows, all from one sample in a study of T cells in Graves' hyperthyroidism and ophthalmopathy. TCRdb redid the calling of the multiplex PCR reads with MiXCR, one entry per CDR3 protein. This table has some 490,000 distinct CDR3 sequences, about 20% appearing once. The sequenced sample was blood. These receptors were taken from a woman aged 70-85 years with Graves' ophthalmopathy. Both conserved end residues are part of each CDR3. Each record gives: clone size, D gene, J gene, V gene, CDR3 protein, CDR3 DNA. D genes are given only for firm matches. A clone size is listed for some rows: how often the clone was seen (once, few, many), or a class if it is expanded.

few	NA	TRBJ1-5	TRBV6-1	CASNPNVGNQPQHF	TGTGCCAGCAATCCTAATGTTGGCAATCAGCCCCAGCATTTT
NA	NA	TRBJ1-3	TRBV12-5	CASGLGIAGNTIYF	TGTGCTAGTGGCCTGGGAATCGCTGGAAACACCATATATTTT
many	NA	TRBJ1-2	TRBV4-1	CASSQEPGAFYGYTF	TGCGCCAGCAGCCAAGAGCCAGGGGCCTTCTATGGCTACACCTTC
NA	NA	TRBJ2-3	TRBV28	CASSFLTEKRADTQYF	TGTGCCAGCAGTTTCCTAACAGAGAAGAGAGCAGATACGCAGTATTTT
few	TRBD1	TRBJ2-3	TRBV7-9	CASSRQGQDTQYF	TGTGCCAGCAGCCGACAGGGTCAAGATACGCAGTATTTT
NA	TRBD2	TRBJ2-3	TRBV27	CASNLIAGFGLDTQYF	TGTGCCAGCAACTTAATAGCGGGTTTTGGTTTGGATACGCAGTATTTT
NA	NA	TRBJ2-1	TRBV7-2	CASSLARDFIGYNEQFF	TGTGCCAGCAGCTTAGCGCGGGACTTCATAGGCTACAATGAGCAGTTCTTC
NA	NA	TRBJ2-1	TRBV7-9	CASSLGQGWYNEQFF	TGTGCCAGCAGTCTAGGGCAGGGGTGGTACAATGAGCAGTTCTTC
NA	TRBD2	TRBJ2-3	TRBV6-2/TRBV6-3	CAISWASGISTDTQYF	TGTGCCATTTCATGGGCTAGCGGGATAAGCACAGATACGCAGTATTTT
many	NA	TRBJ2-1	TRBV6-2/TRBV6-3	CASSYPPEGGWYNEQFF	TGTGCCAGCAGTTACCCCCCCGAGGGCGGATGGTACAATGAGCAGTTCTTC
many	TRBD1	TRBJ1-1	TRBV20-1	CSAIGTANTEAFF	TGCAGTGCCATTGGGACAGCGAACACTGAAGCTTTCTTT
many	TRBD2	TRBJ2-1	TRBV28	CASEKGLAYNEQFF	TGTGCCAGCGAGAAGGGACTAGCGTACAATGAGCAGTTCTTC
NA	NA	TRBJ2-1	TRBV3-1	CASAGKADEQFF	TGTGCCAGCGCAGGCAAGGCGGATGAGCAGTTCTTC
few	TRBD2	TRBJ2-5	TRBV30	CAWSQGVAGVWETQYF	TGTGCCTGGAGTCAAGGGGTAGCGGGAGTATGGGAGACCCAGTACTTC
NA	TRBD2	TRBJ2-5	TRBV27	CASSSLATQETQYF	TGTGCCAGCAGTTCACTAGCGACCCAAGAGACCCAGTACTTC
NA	NA	TRBJ2-2	TRBV29-1	CSVDRVGTGELFF	TGCAGCGTTGACAGGGTGGGAACCGGGGAGCTGTTTTTT
NA	NA	TRBJ2-7	TRBV18	CASSPGPGHEQYF	TGTGCCAGCTCACCCGGCCCGGGCCACGAGCAGTACTTC
NA	TRBD1	TRBJ1-6	TRBV3-1	CASSRLTGAYNSPLHF	TGTGCCAGCAGCCGCCTAACAGGGGCCTATAATTCACCCCTCCACTTT
NA	TRBD2	TRBJ2-3	TRBV5-4	CASSFAGRAVGDTQYF	TGTGCCAGCAGCTTTGCCGGGAGGGCCGTCGGAGATACGCAGTATTTT
few	NA	TRBJ2-3	TRBV5-1	CASSSGIAGAITDTQYF	TGCGCCAGCAGCTCCGGGATAGCAGGCGCAATTACAGATACGCAGTATTTT
NA	NA	TRBJ1-1	TRBV29-1	CSDAPGLRAFF	TGCAGCGATGCGCCGGGCCTGAGGGCTTTCTTT
few	TRBD2	TRBJ2-1	TRBV20-1	CSVLLAGYNEQFF	TGCAGTGTCTTGCTAGCGGGGTACAATGAGCAGTTCTTC
many	NA	TRBJ1-5	TRBV12-3/TRBV12-4	CASSLRGGLSNQPQHF	TGTGCCAGCAGTTTAAGGGGAGGGCTTAGTAATCAGCCCCAGCATTTT
many	NA	TRBJ2-3	TRBV12-3/TRBV12-4	CASSFVGDTQYF	TGTGCCAGCAGCTTTGTTGGGGATACGCAGTATTTT
few	TRBD2	TRBJ2-7	TRBV9	CASSVGGLAGFDAYEQYF	TGTGCCAGCAGCGTAGGGGGACTAGCGGGTTTCGACGCTTACGAGCAGTACTTC
many	NA	TRBJ1-1	TRBV11-2	CASSLDRTLLAFF	TGTGCCAGCAGCTTAGACAGGACGCTTTTAGCTTTCTTT
many	NA	TRBJ1-4	TRBV3-1	CASSVGRAANEKLFF	TGTGCCAGCAGCGTCGGGCGCGCAGCTAATGAAAAACTGTTTTTT
few	NA	TRBJ2-2	TRBV9	CASSVGSTGELFF	TGTGCCAGCAGCGTAGGTAGCACCGGGGAGCTGTTTTTT
NA	TRBD1	TRBJ1-1	TRBV20-1	CSARHRDRGRTEAFF	TGCAGTGCTAGACACAGAGACAGGGGGCGCACTGAAGCTTTCTTT
many	TRBD2	TRBJ2-7	TRBV24-1	CATSDARTSSYEQYF	TGTGCCACCAGTGATGCGCGGACTAGCTCCTACGAGCAGTACTTC
many	TRBD2	TRBJ2-1	TRBV12-3/TRBV12-4	CASRRLAGGINEQFF	TGTGCCAGCAGGAGACTAGCGGGAGGGATCAATGAGCAGTTCTTC
NA	TRBD1	TRBJ2-1	TRBV2	CASGGQGLGEQFF	TGTGCCAGCGGAGGACAGGGGTTGGGTGAGCAGTTCTTC
NA	TRBD2	TRBJ2-7	TRBV20-1	CSATGLAEDSYEQYF	TGCAGTGCTACCGGACTAGCGGAAGATTCCTACGAGCAGTACTTC
few	TRBD2	TRBJ2-1	TRBV5-6	CASSLGGRVRKFF	TGTGCCAGCAGCCTCGGAGGGAGGGTTAGGAAGTTCTTC
NA	NA	TRBJ1-4	TRBV6-2/TRBV6-3	CASSALGGEKLFF	TGTGCCAGCAGCGCCTTAGGGGGTGAAAAACTGTTTTTT
few	TRBD2	TRBJ2-1	TRBV24-1	CATSDALAGAYNEQFF	TGTGCCACCAGTGATGCCCTAGCGGGAGCCTACAATGAGCAGTTCTTC
NA	NA	TRBJ2-1	TRBV5-6	CASSLVGSTINEQFF	TGTGCCAGCAGCTTAGTAGGCTCGACCATCAATGAGCAGTTCTTC
once	NA	TRBJ1-1	TRBV5-1	CASSLEAGRGTEAFF	TGCGCCAGCAGCTTGGAGGCAGGGCGCGGTACTGAAGCTTTCTTT
NA	NA	TRBJ1-1	TRBV12-3/TRBV12-4	CASSLMVASFGNTEAFF	TGTGCCAGCAGTTTAATGGTGGCATCTTTCGGGAACACTGAAGCTTTCTTT
few	TRBD1	TRBJ2-1	TRBV5-5	CASTPRDSRYNEQFF	TGTGCCAGCACCCCCCGGGACAGCCGCTACAATGAGCAGTTCTTC
NA	NA	TRBJ2-3	TRBV24-1	CATSEGDHTDTQYF	TGTGCCACCAGTGAGGGGGACCACACAGATACGCAGTATTTT